A single TCR beta chain is shown here with its context. Its antigen remains undetermined. Per-base qualities were not stored, and no clone one base away is much larger. The data were taken from a study of identifying expanded T cells in peripheral blood (dated by TCRdb to between 2019 and 2020). General notes on the study: Technical replicates were generated by sequencing separate aliquots of the same genomic DNA pool, with four replicates compared pairwise. Summary of the overall study and its limitations: The authors expected biological variance in healthy repertoires might increase further over much longer intervals such as months to years. In all healthy donors, the variance in clone template counts between samples taken roughly two weeks apart rose significantly as total template count increased. The beta-binomial model significantly reduced the number of clones called differentially abundant and the false-positive rate across all healthy-donor time intervals. About 1.1 differentially abundant clones were flagged by the binomial model between technical replicates, whereas about 15 and 19 were flagged over about two weeks and four weeks, respectively.

CDR1 and CDR2 are drawn from the germline V gene: SGHNT, YENEEA. From cysteine to phenylalanine, the CDR3 is 16 amino acids long. The sequence is cut down to CDR3 DNA, 48 bases in frame from base 1. V loses 5 bases of germline sequence and J loses 12 bases, and the interval between the two ends is 28 bases. No immune events such as infections were documented for the healthy donors during the collection period. Blood repertoires from healthy donors were used as a training cohort for calibrating time-dependent variance in a beta-binomial model of differential abundance of T-cell clones. The training cohort was composed of 10 or so healthy donors, 3 female and 7 male. An age range of roughly 25 to 65 years, with an average of about 45 years, was recorded for the donors. Whole blood from each healthy donor was obtained from a commercial supplier and was collected at three time points two to three weeks apart. For immunosequencing, genomic DNA was extracted from whole blood that had not been sorted.

TCRbeta CDR3 regions were profiled by bias-controlled multiplex PCR amplification of genomic DNA with the immunoSEQ Assay. As for how the authors treated the data: To quantify the absolute abundance of each unique TCRbeta CDR3 region, the sequences were collapsed and filtered. Differential abundance was assessed using a binomial (Fisher-equivalent) model and a beta-binomial model in which time-dependent variance fitted from healthy donors was added. Clones with fewer than 5 combined templates were removed, and differential abundance was called for clones with a Benjamini-Hochberg FDR below 0.01. The form v = (b*log(k)+a)^2 was used to model beta-binomial variance as a function of total template count across the two samples. TCRdb took this table from immuneACCESS and kept in-frame rearrangements with V and J called. Such tables lack part of the clones; where checked against another copy, unresolved V genes explain under half of the gap, and the rest is unexplained. That table supplies the V and J calls and clone size; D and trimming were determined from the DNA. The sample contains 85,000 to 100,000 clones, more than 70% of them found a single time. The ten largest account for about 4% of the sample.

The receptor comes from a person aged 18 to 75 in good health. Recombination connected TRBV11-3 to TRBJ1-1; TRBD1 is perhaps the D gene, given 6 matching bases. Sequenced material: blood. The CDR3 loop reads CASSPGDLERSGGTFF. The DNA sequence is given as TGTGCCAGCAGCCCCGGGGACCTGGAGCGCTCGGGGGGCACTTTCTTT. The CDR3, completed at both ends by the reference TRBV11-3 and TRBJ1-1 genes, gives the full variable domain EAGVVQSPRYKIIEKKQPVAFWCNPISGHNTLYWYLQNLGQGPELLIRYENEEAVDDSQLPKDRFSAERLKGVDSTLKIQPAELGDSAVYLCASSPGDLERSGGTFFGQGTRLTVV.